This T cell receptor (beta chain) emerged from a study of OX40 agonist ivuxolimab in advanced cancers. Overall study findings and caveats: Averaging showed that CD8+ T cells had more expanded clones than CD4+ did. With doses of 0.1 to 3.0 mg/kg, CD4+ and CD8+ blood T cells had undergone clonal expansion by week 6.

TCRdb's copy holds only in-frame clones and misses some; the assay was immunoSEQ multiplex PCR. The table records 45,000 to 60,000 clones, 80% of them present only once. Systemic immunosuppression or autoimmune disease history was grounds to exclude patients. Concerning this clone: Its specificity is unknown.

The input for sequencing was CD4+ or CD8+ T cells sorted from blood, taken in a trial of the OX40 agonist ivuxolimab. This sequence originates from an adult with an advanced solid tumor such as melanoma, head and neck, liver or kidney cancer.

The CDR3 protein is CASSPPWGTHKETQYF. CDR3 sequence (DNA): TGTGCCAGCAGCCCGCCATGGGGGACCCATAAAGAGACCCAGTACTTC. J is TRBJ2-5 and V is TRBV7-2; D may be TRBD1 or TRBD2 (5 bases each). Trimming removed 5 bases at V and 3 bases at J, with 19 bases between. The CDR3 runs to 16 residues. Germline loops: CDR1 SGHTA, CDR2 FQGNSA.